Listed here is a single TCR beta chain. The target antigen is unknown. This CDR3 has 14 amino acids. CDR1 is MGHDK and CDR2 is SYGVNS in the germline V gene. Trimming took 6 bases from V and 8 from J; bases not matched to a gene: 5. The data were taken from a study of OX40 agonist ivuxolimab in advanced cancers. On the study more broadly: Males comprised 82.7% of the group, whose mean age was approximately 61 years (range about 20 to 90).

Study conclusions and caveats: Low normalized T-cell clonal expansion also characterized some of the nonresponders. The study found that CD8+ T cells averaged more expanded clones than CD4+. The study did not work out the antigen specificity of the expanded peripheral T cells.

The method was immunoSEQ multiplex PCR; TCRdb's version includes in-frame clones alone and lacks a portion of them. The table shows about 84,000 clones, with around 90% occurring only once. The sequencing used CD4+ or CD8+ T cells sorted from blood, collected in a trial of the OX40 agonist ivuxolimab. V gene TRBV25-1 combines with J gene TRBJ1-6; 9 bases align to TRBD1. This TCR was recovered from an adult with an advanced solid tumor such as melanoma, head and neck, liver or kidney cancer. In DNA form, the CDR3 reads TGTGCCAGCAGGGACAGGGGAACAGATTCACCCCTCCACTTT. Translation: CASRDRGTDSPLHF.